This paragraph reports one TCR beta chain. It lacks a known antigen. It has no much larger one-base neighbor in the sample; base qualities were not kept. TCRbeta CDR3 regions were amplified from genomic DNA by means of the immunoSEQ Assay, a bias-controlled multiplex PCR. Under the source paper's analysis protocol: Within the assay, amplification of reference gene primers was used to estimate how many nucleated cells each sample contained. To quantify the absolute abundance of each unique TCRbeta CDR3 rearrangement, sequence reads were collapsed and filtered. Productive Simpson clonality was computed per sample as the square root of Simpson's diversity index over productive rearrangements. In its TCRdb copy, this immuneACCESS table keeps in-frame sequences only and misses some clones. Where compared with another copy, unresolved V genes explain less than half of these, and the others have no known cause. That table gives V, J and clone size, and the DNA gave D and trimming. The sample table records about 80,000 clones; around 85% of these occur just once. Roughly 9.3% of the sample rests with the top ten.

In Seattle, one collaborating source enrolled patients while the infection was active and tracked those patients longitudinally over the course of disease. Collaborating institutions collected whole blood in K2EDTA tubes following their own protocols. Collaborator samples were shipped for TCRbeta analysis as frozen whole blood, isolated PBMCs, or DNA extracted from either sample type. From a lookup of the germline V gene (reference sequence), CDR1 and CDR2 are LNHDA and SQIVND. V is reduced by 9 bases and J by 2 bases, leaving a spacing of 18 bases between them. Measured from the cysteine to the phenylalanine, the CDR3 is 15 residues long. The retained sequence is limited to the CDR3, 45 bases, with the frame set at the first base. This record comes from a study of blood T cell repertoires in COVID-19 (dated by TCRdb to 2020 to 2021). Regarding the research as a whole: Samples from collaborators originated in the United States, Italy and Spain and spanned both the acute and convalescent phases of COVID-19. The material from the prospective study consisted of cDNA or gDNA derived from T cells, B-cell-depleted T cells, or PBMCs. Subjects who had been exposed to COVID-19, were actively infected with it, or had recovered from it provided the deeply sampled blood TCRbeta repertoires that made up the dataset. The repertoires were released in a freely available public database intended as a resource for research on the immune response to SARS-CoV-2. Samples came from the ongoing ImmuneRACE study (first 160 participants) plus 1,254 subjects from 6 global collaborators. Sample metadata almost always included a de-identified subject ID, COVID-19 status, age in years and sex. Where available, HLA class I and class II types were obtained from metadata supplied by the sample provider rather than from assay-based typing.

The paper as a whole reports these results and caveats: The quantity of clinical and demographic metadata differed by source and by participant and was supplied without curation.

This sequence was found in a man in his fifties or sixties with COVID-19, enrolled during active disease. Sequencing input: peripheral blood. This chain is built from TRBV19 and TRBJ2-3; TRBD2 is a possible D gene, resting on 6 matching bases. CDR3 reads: CASGGLGGFTDTQYF. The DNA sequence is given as TGTGCCAGCGGGGGATTGGGGGGTTTCACAGATACGCAGTATTTT. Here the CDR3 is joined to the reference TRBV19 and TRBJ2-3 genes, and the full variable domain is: DGGITQSPKYLFRKEGQNVTLSCEQNLNHDAMYWYRQDPGQGLRLIYYSQIVNDFQKGDIAEGYSVSREKKESFPLTVTSAQKNPTAFYLCASGGLGGFTDTQYFGPGTRLTVL.